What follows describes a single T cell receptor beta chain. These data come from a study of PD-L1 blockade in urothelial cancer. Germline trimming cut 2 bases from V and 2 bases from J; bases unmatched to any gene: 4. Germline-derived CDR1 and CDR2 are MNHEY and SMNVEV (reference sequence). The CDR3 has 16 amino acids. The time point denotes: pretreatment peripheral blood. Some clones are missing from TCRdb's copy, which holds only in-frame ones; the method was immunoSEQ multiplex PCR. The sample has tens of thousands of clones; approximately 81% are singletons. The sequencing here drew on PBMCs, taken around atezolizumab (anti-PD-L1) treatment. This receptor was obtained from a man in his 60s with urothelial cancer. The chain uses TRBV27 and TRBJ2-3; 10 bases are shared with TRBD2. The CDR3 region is CASSLLAGEITDTQYF. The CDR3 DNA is TGTGCCAGCAGTTTACTAGCGGGAGAAATCACAGATACGCAGTATTTT.